These 3 T cell receptor beta chains were sequenced from one sample in a study of T cell responses to AZD1222 COVID-19 vaccine (dated by TCRdb to 2020 to 2023). Library prep was done by the immunoSEQ multiplex PCR assay. This is the immuneACCESS table as TCRdb keeps it, with only in-frame sequences that have V and J called. A part of the clones is gone; compared with another copy, unresolved V genes explain less than half, and the rest is unexplained. The sample records some 56,000 clones, roughly 87% of which are singletons. About 6.3% of the sample goes to the ten largest clones. The sample's time point label, decoded: about 28 days (+/-7) after the second vaccine dose. Sequencing used peripheral blood, obtained 28 days after the second AZD1222 dose. The receptor source for this set is an adult who received the AZD1222 COVID-19 vaccine.

V usage is TRBV5-5 and J usage is TRBJ1-4, with D possibly being TRBD1 (5 bases). The CDR3 totals 15 residues. The germline V gene encodes CDR1 SGHKS and CDR2 YYEKEE (reference sequence). The V end lost 0 bases, the J end lost 4 bases, and 10 bases lay between the germline ends. The DNA for the CDR3 is TGTGCCAGCAGCTTGGTCGCAGGGCTTAATGAAAAACTGTTTTTT. Its translation is CASSLVAGLNEKLFF.

The J gene is TRBJ2-7, the V gene TRBV29-1; 16 nucleotides agree with TRBD2. CDR3 length: 15 amino acids. Germline V CDR1 and CDR2: SQVTM, ANQGSEA. With 5 bases clipped from V and 7 bases from J, the junction kept 8 bases outside the gene matches. This CDR3 reads CSVLGLAGGPREQYF. CDR3 in DNA: TGCAGCGTTTTGGGACTAGCGGGGGGGCCAAGGGAGCAGTACTTC.

The chain couples TRBV7-9 to TRBJ2-7; TRBD1 aligns across 10 bases. Germline V CDR1 and CDR2: SEHNR, FQNEAQ (reference sequence). The CDR3 contains 14 residues. V lost 7 bases, J lost 2 bases, and 5 bases stayed unmatched. The CDR3 DNA reads TGTGCCAGCATCCCCGGGACAGGGGCCTACGAGCAGTACTTC. It specifies CASIPGTGAYEQYF.